Following are 10 T cell receptor beta chains from one sample sequenced in a study of Ad26.COV2.S vaccination and SARS-CoV-2 variants. Treatment given: roughly 19 received Ad26.COV2.S at low or high dose, single or two shots; a few received placebo; per-sample allocation not given. Vaccine and placebo recipients were sampled on day 63 after the first injection. Measured with immunoSEQ multiplex PCR; TCRdb has only the in-frame clones, and not every one. The data hold around 340,000 clones, with 75% to 90% observed a single time. Material: peripheral blood, obtained in a trial of Ad26.COV2.S vaccine versus placebo. These receptors were taken from a person between 18 and 65 years old who received the Ad26.COV2.S COVID-19 vaccine or a placebo.

The rearrangement uses TRBV7-9 and TRBJ1-1; D possibly corresponds to TRBD1 (5 bases). CDR1 is SEHNR, CDR2 FQNEAQ, per germline (reference sequence). The CDR3 spans 13 residues. V lost 4 bases and J 5 bases, leaving 11 bases between the germline ends. The CDR3 DNA reads as TGTGCCAGCAGCTCCGGGACTGCTACTGAAGCTTTCTTT. This encodes CASSSGTATEAFF.

The chain is built from TRBV11-2 and TRBJ1-1; D is unresolved. V was trimmed by 2 bases and J by 0 bases, leaving 7 bases between them. Germline V CDR1 and CDR2: SGHAT, FQNNGV. The length of the CDR3 is 14 residues. This chain's CDR3 is CASSLSQVNTEAFF. The CDR3 DNA is TGTGCCAGCAGCTTATCCCAGGTGAACACTGAAGCTTTCTTT. Full variable domain (remainder filled in from reference TRBV11-2 and TRBJ1-1): EAGVAQSPRYKIIEKRQSVAFWCNPISGHATLYWYQQILGQGPKLLIQFQNNGVVDDSQLPKDRFSAERLKGVDSTLKIQPAKLEDSAVYLCASSLSQVNTEAFFGQGTRLTVV.

This chain uses TRBV7-9 with TRBJ1-1, with a tentative D call TRBD1 (6 bases). V lost 5 bases and J lost 4, with 11 bases in between. This CDR3 spans 13 amino acids. Germline-derived CDR1 and CDR2 are SEHNR and FQNEAQ (reference sequence). Here the CDR3 reads CASSPKGGTEAFF. The DNA of the CDR3 is TGTGCCAGCAGCCCAAAAGGGGGCACTGAAGCTTTCTTT.

V gene TRBV20-1 combines with J gene TRBJ1-1; 11 bases line up with TRBD1. Germline loops: CDR1 DFQATT, CDR2 SNEGSKA (reference sequence). The CDR3 loop spans 15 amino acids. The V segment lost 3 bases and the J segment 5 bases; nucleotides outside the gene matches: 8. The CDR3 loop is CSASSRDRGNTEAFF. The CDR3 nucleotides read TGCAGTGCTAGTAGCCGGGACAGGGGGAATACTGAAGCTTTCTTT.

The V and J genes are TRBV27 and TRBJ2-7; unclear D gene. There are 13 residues in the CDR3. Germline values: CDR1 MNHEY, CDR2 SMNVEV (reference sequence). The V and J ends lost 2 bases and 2 bases respectively, with 7 bases between them. CDR3 region: CASSLNSPYEQYF. The CDR3 DNA sequence: TGTGCCAGCAGTTTAAACAGTCCCTACGAGCAGTACTTC.

The V call is TRBV18, the J call TRBJ2-7; D remains unclear. The germline CDR1 and CDR2 sequences are KGHSH and LQKENI. The V end was cut by 0 bases, the J end by 5 bases, with 5 bases between. CDR3 length: 12 amino acids. The CDR3 coding sequence is TGTGCCAGCTCACCACCATCCCACGAGCAGTACTTC. It translates to CASSPPSHEQYF.

V is TRBV4-3 and J is TRBJ1-2; D perhaps matches TRBD1 (6 bases). V was pared by 0 bases and J by 8 bases, with 25 bases between. There are 18 residues in the CDR3. Germline V gene data show CDR1 as LGHNA and CDR2 as YSLEER. Written as DNA, the CDR3 is TGCGCCAGCAGCCAAGATCGGACGTCAGGGGCTATCTTACGGGGCTACACCTTC. It encodes CASSQDRTSGAILRGYTF.

The chain carries TRBV28 and TRBJ1-1; D call uncertain. The V gene lost 5 bases and the J gene lost 3 bases, with 7 bases spanning the gap. This CDR3 is built from 12 residues. CDR1 and CDR2 (germline): MDHEN, SYDVKM. This chain's CDR3 is CASSAKDTEAFF. CDR3 nucleotide sequence: TGTGCCAGCAGTGCGAAAGACACTGAAGCTTTCTTT.

V and J are TRBV29-1 and TRBJ1-4; TRBD1 might be the D (6 bases). CDR1 is SQVTM, CDR2 ANQGSEA, per germline. The CDR3 extends over 13 amino acids. Trimming took 7 bases from V and 7 from J, leaving 16 bases between them. The CDR3 loop reads CSGRVGAGEKLFF. CDR3 coding DNA: TGCAGCGGACGGGTGGGGGCCGGTGAAAAACTGTTTTTT.

CDR3 residues: CASSTGGTQYF. DNA of the CDR3: TGTGCCAGTTCAACAGGGGGTACGCAGTATTTT. The chain employs TRBV6-5 and TRBJ2-3, with TRBD1 identical over 8 bases. The CDR3 runs 11 residues. Germline V CDR1 and CDR2: MNHEY, SVGAGI. The junction had 4 bases not matched to a gene; V was cut back by 9 bases and J by 8 bases.